The TCR beta chain described here comes from a study of blood T cells in healthy people across ages. Study results and caveats: Estimates drawn from one million T cells were deemed to understate diversity.

Details on this clonotype: The antigen remains undetermined.

This CDR3 is 17 amino acids long. The V end was cut by 3 bases, the J end by 1 base, with 16 bases between. Germline V gene data show CDR1 as MDHEN and CDR2 as SYDVKM. Drawing of peripheral blood yielded roughly 9.3 milliliters from each donor. With a J-beta primer mix and a sample-barcoded 5' primer, a second PCR ran about 7 to 11 cycles. MiXCR, run by TCRdb on the 5' RACE reads, gives a single entry per CDR3 protein. This table holds about 780,000 distinct CDR3 sequences, 35% to 60% found once. The receptor was isolated from a man older than 75 in good health. The chain uses TRBV28 and TRBJ1-5; D gene unclear. Sequenced material: blood. The CDR3 here is CASSFSGQRPSNQPQHF. In DNA, the CDR3 is TGTGCCAGCAGTTTCTCTGGCCAGAGGCCCAGCAATCAGCCCCAGCATTTT.